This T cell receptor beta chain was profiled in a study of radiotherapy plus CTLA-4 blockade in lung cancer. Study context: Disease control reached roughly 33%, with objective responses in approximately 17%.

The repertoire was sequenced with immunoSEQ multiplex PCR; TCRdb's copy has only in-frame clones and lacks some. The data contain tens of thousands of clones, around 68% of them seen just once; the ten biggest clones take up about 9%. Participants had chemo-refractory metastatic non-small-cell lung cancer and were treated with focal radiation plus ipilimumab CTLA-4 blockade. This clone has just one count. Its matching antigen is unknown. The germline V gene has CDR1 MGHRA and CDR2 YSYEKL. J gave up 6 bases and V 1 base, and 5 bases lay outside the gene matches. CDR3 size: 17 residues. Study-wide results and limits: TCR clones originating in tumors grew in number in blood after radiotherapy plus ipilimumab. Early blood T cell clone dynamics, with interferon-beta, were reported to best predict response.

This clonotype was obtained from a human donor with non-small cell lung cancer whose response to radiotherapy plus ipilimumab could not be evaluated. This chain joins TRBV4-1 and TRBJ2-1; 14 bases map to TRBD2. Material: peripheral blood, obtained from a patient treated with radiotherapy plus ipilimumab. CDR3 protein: CASSQVRTSGRTNEQFF. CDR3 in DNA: TGCGCCAGCAGCCAAGTTCGGACTAGCGGGAGGACCAATGAGCAGTTCTTC.